What follows are 17 T cell receptor beta chains derived from one specimen sequenced in a study of blood T cell repertoires in COVID-19. Profiling relied on immunoSEQ multiplex PCR, and the TCRdb table lists in-frame clones only, not all of them. The sample contains roughly 240,000 clones, roughly 87% of which appear only once. Sequenced: PBMCs or T cells enriched from blood (not recorded which). Receptor source: a young woman with acute COVID-19.

The rearrangement joins TRBV11-2 to TRBJ1-6; D possibly corresponds to TRBD1 (6 bases). V gave up 5 bases and J gave up 8 bases, with 19 bases separating them. The CDR3 consists of 16 residues. Per the germline V gene, CDR1 is SGHAT and CDR2 is FQNNGV. The CDR3 loop reads CASSPGTTGIDSPLHF. DNA for the CDR3: TGTGCCAGCAGCCCTGGGACAACGGGAATTGATTCACCCCTCCACTTT. The full variable domain, its missing parts supplied by reference TRBV11-2 and TRBJ1-6, is EAGVAQSPRYKIIEKRQSVAFWCNPISGHATLYWYQQILGQGPKLLIQFQNNGVVDDSQLPKDRFSAERLKGVDSTLKIQPAKLEDSAVYLCASSPGTTGIDSPLHFGNGTRLTVT.

V is TRBV7-9 and J is TRBJ1-5, with a weak D call TRBD1 (5 bases). Germline V gives CDR1 SEHNR, CDR2 FQNEAQ (reference sequence). This CDR3 has 16 residues. Trimming took off 1 base at V and 7 bases at J, with 17 bases between the two ends. The CDR3 protein is CASSLGSGTGGQPQHF. The CDR3 DNA reads TGTGCCAGCAGCTTAGGTTCAGGGACCGGGGGGCAGCCCCAGCATTTT.

The chain combines TRBV7-9 with TRBJ2-7; D call uncertain. CDR1 SEHNR and CDR2 FQNEAQ come from the germline V gene (reference sequence). V dropped 2 bases and J dropped 4 bases, with 6 bases sitting between them. The CDR3 runs to 12 residues. CDR3: CASSLILYEQYF. Written as DNA, the CDR3 is TGTGCCAGCAGCTTAATCCTGTACGAGCAGTACTTC.

The DNA for the CDR3 is TGTGCCAGCTCACCATGGTCCGGGACAGGGACTGATGGCTACACCTTC. It specifies CASSPWSGTGTDGYTF. The genes are TRBV18 and TRBJ1-2; TRBD1 agrees at 9 bases. J lost 6 bases, V lost 2 bases, and 10 bases had no gene match. The V gene's germline CDR1 is KGHSH and CDR2 LQKENI. The CDR3 covers 16 residues.

This clone showed up just once. This rearrangement joins TRBV20-1 to TRBJ1-5, with no clear D. Trimming took off 3 bases at V and 7 bases at J, with 13 bases between the two ends. The V gene's germline CDR1 is DFQATT and CDR2 SNEGSKA (reference sequence). There are 13 residues in the CDR3. The CDR3 here is CSASSGRWQPQHF. Here the CDR3 DNA reads TGCAGTGCTAGTTCGGGGAGGTGGCAGCCCCAGCATTTT.

The CDR3 protein is CSASPDSRQETQYF. The CDR3 DNA reads as TGCAGTGCTAGTCCGGACAGCCGCCAAGAGACCCAGTACTTC. The chain employs TRBV20-1 and TRBJ2-5, with D tentatively TRBD1 (6 bases). This CDR3 spans 14 amino acids. CDR1 and CDR2 from the germline V gene are DFQATT and SNEGSKA (reference sequence). V was shortened by 3 bases and J by 1 base, with 12 bases between the two germline ends.

The CDR3 reads CASRKAGSGNTIYF. For the CDR3, the DNA is TGTGCCAGCCGGAAGGCAGGTTCTGGAAACACCATATATTTT. V gene TRBV11-2 combines with J gene TRBJ1-3; D not resolved. CDR1 is SGHAT and CDR2 is FQNNGV in the germline V gene. The V gene lost 8 bases and the J gene lost 1 base, with 12 bases spanning the gap. There are 14 residues in the CDR3.

The gene calls are TRBV6-1 and TRBJ1-6; D is unclear. This CDR3 has 14 amino acids. V was shortened by 3 bases and J by 7 bases, with 10 bases between the two germline ends. Per germline, CDR1 MNHNS and CDR2 SASEGT. As DNA, the CDR3 is TGTGCCAGCAGTGAGGGAGCCCGCAATTCACCCCTCCACTTT. Protein: CASSEGARNSPLHF.

V gene TRBV7-8 combines with J gene TRBJ1-4, with 10 positions matching TRBD1. CDR3 length: 16 amino acids. Germline V gene data show CDR1 as SGHVS and CDR2 as FQNEAQ. V lost 5 bases, J lost 0 bases, and 3 bases stayed unmatched. The CDR3 region has the DNA TGTGCCAGCAGCCCCGGGACAGGGGCAACTAATGAAAAACTGTTTTTT. Amino acid sequence: CASSPGTGATNEKLFF.

The chain recombines TRBV29-1 with TRBJ1-2; 7 bases fit TRBD1. The CDR3 spans 18 residues. The trim removed 0 bases at V and 3 bases at J, leaving 16 bases unmatched. The germline gives CDR1 SQVTM, CDR2 ANQGSEA. In DNA, the CDR3 is TGCAGCGTTGAAGATGCTTCAACTATTACAGGGGACGACTATGGCTACACCTTC. Its translation is CSVEDASTITGDDYGYTF. Full variable domain (remainder filled in from reference TRBV29-1 and TRBJ1-2): SAVISQKPSRDICQRGTSLTIQCQVDSQVTMMFWYRQQPGQSLTLIATANQGSEATYESGFVIDKFPISRPNLTFSTLTVSNMSPEDSSIYLCSVEDASTITGDDYGYTFGSGTRLTVV.

This chain connects TRBV3-1 (or the pseudogene TRBV3-2) to TRBJ1-6; 7 bases agree with TRBD1. The junction had 7 bases not matched to a gene; V was cut back by 4 bases and J by 7 bases. Germline V gene sequence: CDR1 LGHDT, CDR2 YNNKEL (reference sequence). The CDR3 loop spans 15 amino acids. For the CDR3, the DNA is TGTGCCAGCAGCCTCCTAGGGGGCGCGAATTCACCCCTCCACTTT. It yields the protein CASSLLGGANSPLHF.

This rearrangement joins TRBV5-6 to TRBJ1-6; D remains unclear. Germline V gene sequence: CDR1 SGHDT, CDR2 YYEEEE. The CDR3 is 14 amino acids. V gave up 3 bases and J gave up 10 bases, with 14 bases separating them. The CDR3 is CASSYRRSWSPLHF. The CDR3 nucleotides are TGTGCCAGCAGCTACCGGAGGAGTTGGTCACCCCTCCACTTT.

The J gene is TRBJ1-5, the V gene TRBV5-1; tentative D call: TRBD1 (5 bases). The CDR3 contains 14 residues. From germline, CDR1 is SGHRS and CDR2 YFSETQ. Trimming took 4 bases from V and 5 from J, leaving 13 bases between them. The CDR3 DNA reads TGCGCCAGCAGCATGGACGGGGGTGATCAGCCCCAGCATTTT. Translated: CASSMDGGDQPQHF.

The rearrangement uses TRBV7-9 and TRBJ1-6; 9 bases match TRBD1. The J segment lost 10 bases and the V segment lost 4 bases, leaving 14 bases of the junction unmatched. This CDR3 has 17 amino acids. The germline V gene encodes CDR1 SEHNR and CDR2 FQNEAQ (reference sequence). CDR3 sequence (DNA): TGTGCCAGCAGCTCCCCGCTGGGGACAGGGATTCGATCACCCCTCCACTTT. It codes for CASSSPLGTGIRSPLHF.

V usage is TRBV7-9 and J usage is TRBJ2-7; a weak D match, TRBD2 (5 bases). The V end lost 5 bases, the J end lost 5 bases, and 22 bases lay between the germline ends. The CDR3 extends over 16 amino acids. Looked up from germline, CDR1 is SEHNR and CDR2 is FQNEAQ (reference sequence). The CDR3 loop reads CASSPYPGTLGDEQYF. The CDR3 region has the DNA TGTGCCAGCAGCCCCTACCCAGGAACCTTGGGAGACGAGCAGTACTTC.

The J gene is TRBJ2-7, the V gene TRBV9, with D possibly matching TRBD2 (6 bases). This CDR3 is built from 14 residues. V lost 2 bases and J 2 bases, leaving 11 bases between the germline ends. Germline assignment: CDR1 SGDLS and CDR2 YYNGEE. The CDR3 loop reads CASSVGGSPYEQYF. CDR3 DNA sequence: TGTGCCAGCAGCGTGGGGGGATCCCCCTACGAGCAGTACTTC.

This clone was detected only a few times. The rearrangement uses TRBV3-1 (or the pseudogene TRBV3-2) and TRBJ2-1; the match to TRBD1 covers 10 bases. V gave up 9 bases and J gave up 8 bases; unmatched junction bases: 7. Germline V CDR1 and CDR2: LGHDT, YNNKEL (reference sequence). The CDR3 has 13 residues. In nucleotides, the CDR3 is TGTGCCAGTTGCTGGGACAGGGGCGATGAGCAGTTCTTC. Translating gives CASCWDRGDEQFF.